This record covers a single TCR beta chain. This sample is part of a study of blood T cell repertoires in COVID-19. Study at large: Spain, Italy and the United States supplied samples that represented acute and convalescent COVID-19. From T cells, B-cell-depleted T cells, or PBMCs came the material, which was cDNA or gDNA.

The V end was cut by 7 bases, the J end by 0 bases, with 12 bases between. The CDR3 loop spans 15 amino acids. The V gene's germline CDR1 is KGHDR and CDR2 SFDVKD. Source study methods: For nucleated cells, counts were estimated from reference gene primer amplification. Some clones are missing from TCRdb's copy, which holds only in-frame ones; the method was immunoSEQ multiplex PCR. V and J calls and clone size are given by that table; D and trimming were obtained from the DNA. The sample has fewer than 350,000 clones, over 75% seen once. This sequence was found in a human donor in a cohort sampled during active COVID-19. The chain uses TRBV24-1 and TRBJ1-5; weak D call: TRBD1 (5 bases). Sequenced material: peripheral blood. The CDR3: CATSRAGDSNQPQHF. CDR3 DNA: TGTGCCACCAGCAGGGCAGGAGATAGCAATCAGCCCCAGCATTTT.